The next 23 T cell receptor beta chains were all read from a single sample in a study of shared clonotypes between healthy human individuals. Clones were read by immunoSEQ multiplex PCR, and TCRdb kept only the in-frame ones, dropping some. The sample carries roughly 2.2 million clones, more than 85% recorded once. Sequencing was done on a sample of naive CD4+ T cells from PBMCs. Specified subset: CD45RA+ positively selected. These receptor sequences come from a man aged 18 to 30 in good health. Some clones in this sample may be carry-over from other donors' samples.

The chain links TRBV5-1 to TRBJ2-3, with no clear D. This CDR3 has 13 residues. CDR1 SGHRS and CDR2 YFSETQ come from the germline V gene. V was pared by 1 base and J by 2 bases, with 5 bases between. CDR3 sequence: CASSLSATDTQYF. CDR3 DNA sequence: TGCGCCAGCAGCTTGTCCGCCACAGATACGCAGTATTTT.

The chain employs TRBV4-2 and TRBJ1-5; D is unresolved. The V and J ends lost 4 bases and 8 bases respectively, with 18 bases between them. The CDR3 contains 15 residues. Germline CDR1 is LGHNA and CDR2 is YNFKEQ. The chain's CDR3 is CASSPSFVGPEPQHF. The CDR3 DNA reads as TGTGCCAGCAGCCCAAGTTTTGTGGGTCCTGAGCCCCAGCATTTT.

The CDR3: CASSPGGTGGFGYTF. The CDR3 coding sequence is TGTGCCAGCAGCCCCGGGGGGACAGGGGGCTTCGGCTACACCTTC. The chain has TRBV9 and TRBJ1-2, with 12 bases identical to TRBD1. CDR1 SGDLS and CDR2 YYNGEE come from the germline V gene. The CDR3 length is 15 residues. V lost 4 bases to trimming and J lost 8 bases; unmatched junction nucleotides: 9.

This clone was found once. The chain carries TRBV5-1 and TRBJ1-3, with D perhaps TRBD1 (5 bases). Trimming left V 2 bases short and J 4 bases short, with 16 bases between. Germline CDR1 reads SGHRS; CDR2 reads YFSETQ. The CDR3 has 16 amino acids. As DNA, the CDR3 is TGCGCCAGCAGCTTTGGGCCGAGGGCAGGGGGAAACACCATATATTTT. Protein sequence: CASSFGPRAGGNTIYF.

This chain links TRBV7-6 with TRBJ2-1, with 8 bases matching TRBD2. The CDR3 is 20 amino acids. Germline trimming cut 1 base from V and 0 bases from J; bases unmatched to any gene: 14. Germline values: CDR1 SGHVS, CDR2 FNYEAQ. The CDR3 reads CASSLEPLAGLPRSYNEQFF. As DNA, the CDR3 is TGTGCCAGCAGCTTAGAGCCGTTAGCGGGGCTCCCCCGCTCCTACAATGAGCAGTTCTTC. The full variable domain, with the rest looked up from reference TRBV7-6 and TRBJ2-1, is GAGVSQSPRYKVTKRGQDVALRCDPISGHVSLYWYRQALGQGPEFLTYFNYEAQQDKSGLPNDRFSAERPEGSISTLTIQRTEQRDSAMYRCASSLEPLAGLPRSYNEQFFGPGTRLTVL.

This clone was observed a single time. The J gene is TRBJ2-3, the V gene TRBV14; possibly TRBD2 for D (6 bases). The length of the CDR3 is 15 residues. V dropped 4 bases and J dropped 0 bases, with 11 bases sitting between them. CDR1 and CDR2 from the germline V gene are SGHDN and FVKESK. The CDR3 loop is CASSPQRVSTDTQYF. The CDR3 coding sequence is TGTGCCAGCAGCCCCCAGCGGGTAAGCACAGATACGCAGTATTTT.

This clone was found once. The chain has TRBV18 and TRBJ2-3, with a tentative D call TRBD2 (6 bases). V dropped 6 bases and J dropped 4 bases, with 17 bases sitting between them. The V gene's germline CDR1 is KGHSH and CDR2 LQKENI. This CDR3 region has 15 residues. The CDR3 spells CASSYAGGGADTQYF. The CDR3, as DNA: TGTGCCAGCTCGTATGCCGGGGGTGGCGCAGATACGCAGTATTTT. Combining the CDR3 with reference TRBV18 and TRBJ2-3 gives the whole variable domain NAGVMQNPRHLVRRRGQEARLRCSPMKGHSHVYWYRQLPEEGLKFMVYLQKENIIDESGMPKERFSAEFPKEGPSILRIQQVVRGDSAAYFCASSYAGGGADTQYFGPGTRLTVL.

V is TRBV6-1 and J is TRBJ1-5; TRBD1 is a possible D gene (5 bases). The V gene lost 7 bases and the J gene lost 10 bases, with 20 bases spanning the gap. The CDR3 is 14 amino acids. Looked up from germline, CDR1 is MNHNS and CDR2 is SASEGT. The CDR3 DNA reads as TGTGCCAGCATCCAGGGCACGCTGCAAGGTCCCCAGCATTTT. Its translation is CASIQGTLQGPQHF.

The rearrangement joins TRBV28 to TRBJ1-4, with 10 bases lining up with TRBD1. The ends lost 5 bases at V and 5 bases at J; junction bases unmatched: 5. Germline values: CDR1 MDHEN, CDR2 SYDVKM. There are 15 residues in the CDR3. The CDR3 reads CASSGDRGENEKLFF. The CDR3 nucleotides are TGTGCCAGCAGTGGGGACAGGGGAGAAAATGAAAAACTGTTTTTT.

This clone showed up just once. This sample also contains other DNA sequences that code for the same CDR3. This chain links TRBV5-1 with TRBJ2-1; 11 positions match TRBD2. Germline trimming cut 0 bases from V and 3 bases from J; bases unmatched to any gene: 2. Germline V lookup: CDR1 SGHRS, CDR2 YFSETQ. This CDR3 has 16 amino acids. The CDR3 nucleotides read TGCGCCAGCAGCTTGGTCCTAGCGGGGGGCTACAATGAGCAGTTCTTC. It codes for CASSLVLAGGYNEQFF.

V and J are TRBV11-2 and TRBJ2-1; possible D gene TRBD1, 6 bases. Germline CDR1 is SGHAT and CDR2 is FQNNGV. The CDR3 totals 16 residues. The germline V and J ends were trimmed by 7 bases and 0 bases, with 16 bases remaining between them. CDR3 sequence: CASNPSQGVSYNEQFF. CDR3 sequence (DNA): TGTGCCAGCAACCCTTCACAGGGTGTCTCCTACAATGAGCAGTTCTTC. Together with reference TRBV11-2 and TRBJ2-1, the CDR3 gives the full variable domain: EAGVAQSPRYKIIEKRQSVAFWCNPISGHATLYWYQQILGQGPKLLIQFQNNGVVDDSQLPKDRFSAERLKGVDSTLKIQPAKLEDSAVYLCASNPSQGVSYNEQFFGPGTRLTVL.

CDR3 bases: TGTGCCAGCAGCCCCAGACCGCTGGGAATGAACACTGAAGCTTTCTTT. Translated, it gives CASSPRPLGMNTEAFF. The rearrangement joins TRBV7-3 to TRBJ1-1, with D unclear. Germline CDR1 and CDR2: SGHTA and FQGTGA. This CDR3 contains 16 residues. V was trimmed by 5 bases and J by 0 bases, leaving 16 bases between them.

The chain recombines TRBV19 with TRBJ1-4, with D tentatively TRBD1 (6 bases). CDR3 length equals 16 residues. The germline V and J ends were trimmed by 3 bases and 0 bases, with 11 bases remaining between them. Germline V gene lookup returns CDR1 LNHDA and CDR2 SQIVND (reference sequence). The CDR3 bases are TGTGCCAGTAGTATGGGGAAGGGGGCAACTAATGAAAAACTGTTTTTT. Its translation: CASSMGKGATNEKLFF. The variable domain in full, with the rest retrieved from reference TRBV19 and TRBJ1-4, is DGGITQSPKYLFRKEGQNVTLSCEQNLNHDAMYWYRQDPGQGLRLIYYSQIVNDFQKGDIAEGYSVSREKKESFPLTVTSAQKNPTAFYLCASSMGKGATNEKLFFGSGTQLSVL.

This clone was observed a single time. CDR3 sequence: CAWSLFGGAPNNSPLHF. The CDR3, as DNA: TGTGCCTGGAGTCTATTCGGAGGGGCCCCTAATAATTCACCCCTCCACTTT. The genes are TRBV30 and TRBJ1-6, with D possibly TRBD1 on 5 matching bases. V shed 2 bases and J shed 5 bases, with 19 bases lying between them. The CDR3 sequence is 17 residues long. CDR1 GTSNPN and CDR2 SVGIG come from the germline V gene (reference sequence).

The chain has TRBV7-2 and TRBJ1-2, with 10 bases that match TRBD1. The CDR3 sequence is 14 residues long. From germline, CDR1 is SGHTA and CDR2 FQGNSA. Germline trimming cut 6 bases from V and 8 bases from J; bases unmatched to any gene: 9. CDR3 sequence reads: CASSPGGTGEGYTF. CDR3 nucleotide sequence: TGTGCCAGCAGTCCAGGGGGGACAGGGGAAGGCTACACCTTC.

The CDR3 protein is CASSLRQTSNTEAFF. The CDR3 DNA reads as TGTGCCAGCAGTCTCCGACAGACCTCGAACACTGAAGCTTTCTTT. The chain is built from TRBV27 and TRBJ1-1; a weak D match, TRBD1 (5 bases). There are 15 residues in the CDR3. Trimming stripped 5 bases from V and 1 base from J, with 14 bases between. Per the germline V gene, CDR1 is MNHEY and CDR2 is SMNVEV (reference sequence).

This clone was detected once. This chain uses TRBV28 with TRBJ2-1; D not certain. The CDR3 has 14 amino acids. Germline values: CDR1 MDHEN, CDR2 SYDVKM. V was pared by 7 bases and J by 7 bases, with 17 bases between. The CDR3, as DNA: TGTGCCAGCACCCCACCCTCGGATCTAAATGAGCAGTTCTTC. This translates into CASTPPSDLNEQFF.

V usage is TRBV7-6 and J usage is TRBJ1-1, with D uncertain. The CDR3 is 15 residues long. Germline V gene data show CDR1 as SGHVS and CDR2 as FNYEAQ. V lost 5 bases to trimming and J lost 2 bases, with 15 bases between them. The CDR3 DNA follows: TGTGCCAGCAGCCCCCTGGGCATCAGTAACACTGAAGCTTTCTTT. It specifies CASSPLGISNTEAFF.

CDR3 region: CASSLVQGRREAFF. CDR3 nucleotide sequence: TGTGCCAGCAGCTTGGTTCAGGGGAGACGTGAAGCTTTCTTT. The chain is built from TRBV5-4 and TRBJ1-1; D might be TRBD1 (6 bases). V lost 0 bases and J 7 bases, leaving 13 bases between the germline ends. The CDR3 extends over 14 amino acids. The V gene's germline CDR1 is SGHNT and CDR2 YYREEE (reference sequence).

Regarding this clone: Within the sample, other DNA sequences also encode this same CDR3. The J gene is TRBJ1-2, the V gene TRBV6-5; no clear D gene. From germline, CDR1 is MNHEY and CDR2 SVGAGI. The CDR3 length is 13 residues. V lost 6 bases and J lost 2, with 10 bases in between. The CDR3 DNA follows: TGTGCCAGCAGCGAAGGGAGGAACTATGGCTACACCTTC. The encoded protein is CASSEGRNYGYTF.

This rearrangement joins TRBV4-2 to TRBJ2-1; D perhaps matches TRBD2 (5 bases). Germline CDR1 LGHNA, CDR2 YNFKEQ. The CDR3 has 14 residues. V shed 3 bases and J shed 9 bases, with 15 bases lying between them. The CDR3 DNA follows: TGTGCCAGCAGCCAGATACCGGAGGTGGTTGAGCAGTTCTTC. Translating it yields CASSQIPEVVEQFF.

Regarding this clone: A read error may produce the germline difference seen at one junction end. V and J are TRBV20-1 and TRBJ1-1, with a weak D call TRBD1 (5 bases). Germline V gene sequence: CDR1 DFQATT, CDR2 SNEGSKA (reference sequence). The CDR3 has 11 amino acids. CDR3: CSARKTGGQGF. The CDR3, as DNA: TGCAGTGCTAGAAAAACAGGCGGGCAAGGCTTT.

The V gene is TRBV25-1, the J gene TRBJ2-5; unclear D gene. CDR1 and CDR2 (germline): MGHDK, SYGVNS. V shed 3 bases and J shed 1 base, with 9 bases lying between them. The CDR3 is made up of 14 amino acids. The CDR3 coding sequence is TGTGCCAGCAGTGATGCTGGGATCCAAGAGACCCAGTACTTC. It yields the protein CASSDAGIQETQYF.